This T cell receptor beta chain emerged from a study of TIL therapy for anti-PD-1-resistant metastatic lung cancer. The wider study: Half of patients were current or former smokers. Tumors carried a median 1.5 non-synonymous mutations per megabase.

This was the immunoSEQ v3 assay. Libraries were prepared by immunoSEQ multiplex PCR; TCRdb keeps only in-frame clonotypes and omits some of them. Found here are roughly 60,000 clones, around four fifths of them singletons; the top ten hold less than 2%. Noted time point: pre-treatment sample, taken before nivolumab and TIL therapy. The CDR3 runs to 12 residues. The germline V gene encodes CDR1 SQVTM and CDR2 ANQGSEA. Trimming removed 6 bases at V and 4 bases at J, with 10 bases between. The V and J genes are TRBV29-1 and TRBJ1-5; D possibly corresponds to TRBD1 (5 bases). The sample here was blood, taken at baseline. The clonotype originates from a person aged 25-85 years with non-small cell lung cancer. The CDR3 protein is CSVGDSNQPQHF. CDR3 nucleotides: TGCAGCGTGGGGGACTCGAATCAGCCCCAGCATTTT.